A selection of T cell receptor beta chains follows, all from one sample in a study of T cell responses to AZD1222 COVID-19 vaccine. The data were produced by immunoSEQ multiplex PCR, yet TCRdb's version contains in-frame clones alone and is incomplete. This repertoire shows more than 95,000 clones, approximately 88% found once; its top ten account for 4.2%. The source was peripheral blood, collected on day 0 of AZD1222 vaccination. Receptor source: an adult in good health. CDR3s include the opening cysteine and the closing phenylalanine or tryptophan. D genes are given only for firm matches. Expanded clones get a size class; other rows say once, few or many, or leave the size out.

DNA: TGTGCCAGTTCAGGATATTCTGGGGCCAACGTCCTGACTTTC
CDR3: CASSGYSGANVLTF
V: TRBV19
size: -
D: -
J: TRBJ2-6

DNA: TGTGCCTGGAGTCTGGGGGTGGACACTGAAGCTTTCTTT
CDR3: CAWSLGVDTEAFF
V: TRBV30
size: -
D: -
J: TRBJ1-1

DNA: TGTGCCAGCAGTGCCGGACAGGGCTATAACTATGGCTACACCTTC
CDR3: CASSAGQGYNYGYTF
V: TRBV25-1
size: once
D: TRBD1
J: TRBJ1-2

DNA: TGTGCCAGCAGCTTAGCTGGGGTGAGCTCCTACGAGCAGTACTTC
CDR3: CASSLAGVSSYEQYF
V: TRBV7-2
size: once
D: -
J: TRBJ2-7

DNA: TGTGCCAGCACGAGGGGGGGCACAGATACGCAGTATTTT
CDR3: CASTRGGTDTQYF
V: TRBV9
size: -
D: -
J: TRBJ2-3

DNA: TGTGCCAGCAGTTTATCCCCCCACGGGAGGGCCCCAGATACGCAGTATTTT
CDR3: CASSLSPHGRAPDTQYF
V: TRBV28
size: -
D: TRBD2
J: TRBJ2-3

DNA: TGTGCCAGCATAGTGCAGGGGGGCGAGCAGTACTTC
CDR3: CASIVQGGEQYF
V: TRBV5-6
size: -
D: -
J: TRBJ2-7

DNA: TGCGCCAGCAGCTTGGCCAGGGCGGGCAATGAGCAGTTCTTC
CDR3: CASSLARAGNEQFF
V: TRBV5-1
size: -
D: -
J: TRBJ2-1

DNA: TGTGCCAGCAGTTCGGGACAGGGGGACAATCAGCCCCAGCATTTT
CDR3: CASSSGQGDNQPQHF
V: TRBV28
size: once
D: TRBD1
J: TRBJ1-5

DNA: TGTGCCTGGAGTGTACCGGGGGCTACCGGGGAGCTGTTTTTT
CDR3: CAWSVPGATGELFF
V: TRBV30
size: -
D: -
J: TRBJ2-2

DNA: TGTGCCAGCTCACCCGCGGACAGCAACTATGGCTACACCTTC
CDR3: CASSPADSNYGYTF
V: TRBV18
size: -
D: -
J: TRBJ1-2

DNA: TGTGCCAGCAAGTCGGGACACCTACGGGGTGAGCAGTTCTTC
CDR3: CASKSGHLRGEQFF
V: TRBV2
size: -
D: -
J: TRBJ2-1

DNA: TGTGCCAGCGGAGGGGGAGATTCACCCCTCCACTTT
CDR3: CASGGGDSPLHF
V: TRBV9
size: few
D: -
J: TRBJ1-6

DNA: TGTGCCAGCAGTTTAGGAGGGGGGACAGGAAGGGTTGGGACCTACGAGCAGTACTTC
CDR3: CASSLGGGTGRVGTYEQYF
V: TRBV27
size: -
D: TRBD1
J: TRBJ2-7

DNA: TGTGCCACACGCGGGGGGTACAATCAGCCCCAGCATTTT
CDR3: CATRGGYNQPQHF
V: TRBV6-5
size: -
D: -
J: TRBJ1-5

DNA: TGTGCCAGCAGCTTAGATCGCAGTAGCACTGAAGCTTTCTTT
CDR3: CASSLDRSSTEAFF
V: TRBV11-2
size: -
D: -
J: TRBJ1-1

DNA: TGTGCCACCAGTAACCCTTCCCTTGGCACCGGGGAGCTGTTTTTT
CDR3: CATSNPSLGTGELFF
V: TRBV24-1
size: -
D: -
J: TRBJ2-2

DNA: TGTGCCAGCAGCACCGGGACTAGGGGAGGGGAGCTGTTTTTT
CDR3: CASSTGTRGGELFF
V: TRBV7-2
size: -
D: TRBD2
J: TRBJ2-2

DNA: TGTGCCAGCAGCCCACCGGGGGGGGAGTACTACGAGCAGTACTTC
CDR3: CASSPPGGEYYEQYF
V: TRBV11-2
size: -
D: TRBD2
J: TRBJ2-7

DNA: TGTGCCATGTCCGCCAGCAGTGGACAGGGGGCGCGCGAGCAGTACTTC
CDR3: CAMSASSGQGAREQYF
V: TRBV28
size: -
D: TRBD1
J: TRBJ2-7

DNA: TGTGCCAGCAGCTTAGATAAGAGGGACACTGAAGCTTTCTTT
CDR3: CASSLDKRDTEAFF
V: TRBV7-8
size: -
D: -
J: TRBJ1-1

DNA: TGTGCCAGCAGCTCCGGGACAGGGAAAACAGATACGCAGTATTTT
CDR3: CASSSGTGKTDTQYF
V: TRBV7-2
size: -
D: TRBD1
J: TRBJ2-3

DNA: TGCGCCAGCAGCCAAGAACGGCAGGGAAGATCAGGGACCCAGTACTTC
CDR3: CASSQERQGRSGTQYF
V: TRBV4-1
size: -
D: -
J: TRBJ2-5

DNA: TGCGCCAGCAGGACAGGCAGCTCTGGAAACACCATATATTTT
CDR3: CASRTGSSGNTIYF
V: TRBV5-1
size: -
D: -
J: TRBJ1-3

DNA: TGTGCCAGCAGCCCAGACAGGGCGAGGGGAGCTTTCTTT
CDR3: CASSPDRARGAFF
V: TRBV12-3/TRBV12-4
size: -
D: TRBD1
J: TRBJ1-1

DNA: TGCGCCAGCAGGGGACAGTACGAGCAGTACTTC
CDR3: CASRGQYEQYF
V: TRBV5-1
size: -
D: TRBD1
J: TRBJ2-7

DNA: TGTGCCAGCGCGCGCCTCAAAAACGCAGATACAGATACGCAGTATTTT
CDR3: CASARLKNADTDTQYF
V: TRBV9
size: -
D: -
J: TRBJ2-3